This T cell receptor beta chain was profiled in a study of cytomegalovirus exposure and HLA in healthy donors. Study findings and constraints: CMV antigen specificity of three CMV-associated chains was confirmed in vitro. Investigators reported 150 to 200 TCR beta chains as tied to cytomegalovirus. The classifier, whose performance was assessed in both the original and validation cohorts, reportedly diagnosed cytomegalovirus status with high specificity and sensitivity. Most TCR sequences were rare, but some public TCRs occurred in many donors.

As concerns this clone: Its target is unknown.

V lost 4 bases and J lost 0; bases outside the gene matches: 6. CDR3 length: 16 residues. CDR1 MNHEY and CDR2 SMNVEV come from the germline V gene (reference sequence). The assay was immunoSEQ multiplex PCR, and TCRdb's table has in-frame clones only and misses some. The sample has about 66,000 clones, around 97% seen once. The rearrangement joins TRBV27 to TRBJ2-7, with 10 bases aligning to TRBD1. The sequencing sample was made of PBMCs. The receptor was isolated from a woman aged 18-30 years in good health and CMV-seropositive. CDR3 amino acids: CASSSWGQGFSYEQYF. In DNA, the CDR3 is TGTGCCAGCAGTTCCTGGGGACAGGGGTTCTCCTACGAGCAGTACTTC.